This T cell receptor (beta chain) was documented in a study of early T cells in non-severe SARS-CoV-2 infection. Study overall: The study sequenced bulk RNA from unsorted whole blood, with chains unpaired. Study-wide points: The matching step, a VDJdb search, favored anti-spike CD8 responses and missed private and CD4 specificities.

Note on this clonotype: Its antigen is undetermined.

The CDR3 spans 15 residues. Germline V gives CDR1 SGHTA, CDR2 FQGNSA. V lost 1 base and J 4 bases, leaving 12 bases between the germline ends. Attachment of unique molecular identifiers was made to individual cDNA molecules. TCRdb re-analysed the 5' RACE reads in MiXCR, keeping a single row per CDR3 protein. Here the sample spans about 50,000 distinct CDR3 sequences, roughly 9.3% being singletons. The TCR comes from an adult who was a healthcare worker with PCR-confirmed SARS-CoV-2 infection or an uninfected control (not recorded which). Sample: whole blood. The chain combines TRBV7-2 with TRBJ2-3; TRBD1 might be the D (5 bases). In DNA form, the CDR3 reads TGTGCCAGCAGCTTAGTCGTCCTGGGGCCAGATACGCAGTATTTT. Its translation: CASSLVVLGPDTQYF. Using reference TRBV7-2 and TRBJ2-3 for the parts outside the CDR3, the full variable domain is GAGVSQSPSNKVTEKGKDVELRCDPISGHTALYWYRQSLGQGLEFLIYFQGNSAPDKSGLPSDRFSAERTGGSVSTLTIQRTQQEDSAVYLCASSLVVLGPDTQYFGPGTRLTVL.